Reported below is one T cell receptor beta chain. No antigen is known for it. The data were taken from a study of T-cell memory formation after mild COVID-19. For the study at large: Most TCR clusters belonged to a single donor. Study-level findings and limits: Pre-infection memory harbored some responding clones, suggesting cross-reactive memory joined. CD4+ contracting clones were found mainly in CM and EM, and CD8+ ones in EMRA. From day 15 to 85, contracting clones were balanced between CD4 and CD8, whereas later expanders leaned toward CD4+.

From the 5' RACE reads, TCRdb called clonotypes with MiXCR, one entry per CDR3 protein. The sample records hundreds of thousands of distinct CDR3 sequences, about 20% being singletons. Germline V CDR1 and CDR2: DFQATT, SNEGSKA (reference sequence). The length of the CDR3 is 17 residues. V lost 3 bases, J lost 2 bases, and 15 bases stayed unmatched. This TCR was recovered from an adult woman who had mild COVID-19 (a few samples of this study predate the infection). Cell type and time point are not known. This chain uses TRBV20-1 with TRBJ1-2, with 7 bases aligning to TRBD1. Sequencing was carried out using PBMCs or a T cell subset sorted from them (not recorded which). CDR3 loop: CSASPGTVGPFNYGYTF. CDR3 DNA sequence: TGCAGTGCTAGCCCCGGGACAGTAGGACCTTTCAACTATGGCTACACCTTC.